This T cell receptor (beta chain) came from a study of T cell changes during pregnancy in multiple sclerosis (dated by TCRdb to the late 2010s). Broadly, across the study: Changes in the T cell repertoire over the course of pregnancy were examined in this study in women with multiple sclerosis.

Reading from cysteine to phenylalanine, the CDR3 counts 15 amino acids. Only CDR3 DNA is held: 45 bases, read in frame from base 1. For this chain, trimming is 4 bases at the V end and 10 bases at the J end, and the number of junction bases without a gene match is 8. Reading the germline V gene gives CDR1 SGHNT and CDR2 YENEEA. Note on this clone: Its antigen target is currently unknown. Per-base qualities were not stored, and no clone one base away is much larger.

Library construction relied on the immunoSEQ multiplex PCR assay. TCRdb obtained this table from immuneACCESS and retained in-frame rearrangements with V and J assigned. These tables miss some clones; where compared with another copy, unresolved V genes account for less than half of the shortfall, and the remainder is unexplained. The sample includes roughly 100,000 clones, with under 95% observed a single time. 1.6% of the sample rests with the top ten. The specimen was peripheral blood, collected before pregnancy. The chain is encoded by TRBV11-3 joined to TRBJ1-6; 9 bases in the middle match TRBD1. The sequence derives from a female donor with multiple sclerosis, enrolled in a pregnancy study. The CDR3 here reads CASSSGWTGDSPLHF. The nucleotide sequence reads as follows: TGTGCCAGCAGCTCAGGGTGGACAGGGGACTCACCCCTCCACTTT. The entire variable domain, with the stretches around the CDR3 drawn from the reference TRBV11-3 and TRBJ1-6 proteins, is EAGVVQSPRYKIIEKKQPVAFWCNPISGHNTLYWYLQNLGQGPELLIRYENEEAVDDSQLPKDRFSAERLKGVDSTLKIQPAELGDSAVYLCASSSGWTGDSPLHFGNGTRLTVT.